Reported below is one T cell receptor (beta chain). Its antigen remains unknown. Sample-barcoded 5' priming and a J-beta primer mix drove a second PCR of roughly 7 to 11 cycles. TCRdb processed the 5' RACE reads anew with MiXCR; each CDR3 protein has one entry. The table records about 1.5 million distinct CDR3 sequences, 42% of them present only once. The total RNA that was extracted per sample amounted to at least 5 micrograms. The sample is drawn from a study of blood T cells in healthy people across ages. The study, taken as a whole, reports: The donors' CMV status was not determined, possibly confounding changes in expanded clonotypes. Using unsorted PBMCs precluded a conclusive naive versus antigen-experienced comparison.

CDR3 length equals 13 residues. In germline, CDR1 is LNHDA, CDR2 SQIVND (reference sequence). V lost 7 bases, J lost 8 bases, and 17 bases lay in between. V usage is TRBV19 and J usage is TRBJ1-2; tentative D call: TRBD1 (6 bases). The sequence derives from a woman under 30 in good health. Sequenced: blood. The CDR3 region is CASTLGGGRGYTF. The CDR3 coding sequence is TGTGCCAGTACCCTCGGTGGGGGCCGCGGCTACACCTTC. The variable domain in full, completed from reference TRBV19 and TRBJ1-2, reads DGGITQSPKYLFRKEGQNVTLSCEQNLNHDAMYWYRQDPGQGLRLIYYSQIVNDFQKGDIAEGYSVSREKKESFPLTVTSAQKNPTAFYLCASTLGGGRGYTFGSGTRLTVV.